Listed below are T cell receptor beta chains from one sample, sequenced in a study of cytomegalovirus exposure and HLA in healthy donors. The repertoire was sequenced with immunoSEQ multiplex PCR; TCRdb's copy has only in-frame clones and lacks some. The sample has fewer than 200,000 clones; 76% are singletons. Sequencing was performed on PBMCs. The receptor source for this set is a female donor in good health and CMV-seronegative. The CDR3 runs from the conserved cysteine through the conserved F or W. The D gene is left open where the match is weak. Only some rows state a clone size, as once, few, many or a class for expanded clones.

D gene	V gene	J gene	clone size	CDR3 protein	CDR3 DNA
TRBD1	TRBV4-3	TRBJ2-1	-	CASSQTVQGNEQFF	TGCGCCAGCAGCCAGACCGTACAGGGGAATGAGCAGTTCTTC
TRBD2	TRBV28	TRBJ2-2	few	CASSPTSGSFGELFF	TGTGCCAGCAGTCCCACTAGCGGGAGTTTCGGGGAGCTGTTTTTT
TRBD2	TRBV5-4	TRBJ2-3	-	CASRTGLAGGDTQYF	TGTGCCAGCAGAACTGGACTAGCGGGAGGGGATACGCAGTATTTT
-	TRBV21-1	TRBJ2-5	-	CASSRPGLAVYQETQYF	TGTGCCAGCAGCAGGCCGGGACTAGCAGTGTACCAAGAGACCCAGTACTTC
-	TRBV10-3	TRBJ2-7	-	CAITGQRQAEQYF	TGTGCCATCACCGGACAGCGGCAGGCCGAGCAGTACTTC
TRBD1	TRBV19	TRBJ1-1	-	CASSIGHRGPEAFF	TGTGCCAGTAGTATAGGACACAGGGGGCCTGAAGCTTTCTTT
TRBD2	TRBV6-5	TRBJ2-7	few	CASSYSGAGGYEQYF	TGTGCCAGCAGTTACTCGGGTGCGGGGGGCTACGAGCAGTACTTC
-	TRBV19	TRBJ1-2	once	CASKDTYYGYTF	TGTGCCAGCAAAGACACCTACTATGGCTACACCTTC
-	TRBV18	TRBJ1-6	-	CASSQTVGDDSPLHF	TGTGCCAGCTCCCAGACGGTAGGGGATGATTCACCCCTCCACTTT
TRBD2	TRBV5-1	TRBJ2-5	-	CASRRTSGMQETQYF	TGCGCCAGCAGGCGGACTAGCGGGATGCAAGAGACCCAGTACTTC
-	TRBV9	TRBJ2-7	few	CASSVASGSAYEQYF	TGTGCCAGCAGCGTAGCTTCGGGATCCGCCTACGAGCAGTACTTC
-	TRBV6-1	TRBJ1-5	few	CASSVPGRGYQPQHF	TGTGCCAGCAGTGTTCCGGGGAGAGGCTATCAGCCCCAGCATTTT
TRBD1	TRBV11-2	TRBJ1-3	once	CASSFRDRVSGNTIYF	TGTGCCAGCAGCTTCCGGGACAGGGTGTCTGGAAACACCATATATTTT
TRBD1	TRBV9	TRBJ1-2	once	CASSAQPQGGYGYTF	TGTGCCAGCAGCGCCCAACCACAGGGGGGCTATGGCTACACCTTC
-	TRBV30	TRBJ1-1	-	CAWKIEGVKGAFF	TGTGCCTGGAAGATAGAGGGGGTAAAAGGAGCTTTCTTT
-	TRBV7-2	TRBJ2-1	-	CASSFGVYNEQFF	TGTGCCAGCAGCTTCGGGGTCTACAATGAGCAGTTCTTC
-	TRBV19	TRBJ2-2	-	CASSHRTDNTGELFF	TGTGCCAGTAGTCACCGGACAGATAACACCGGGGAGCTGTTTTTT
-	TRBV9	TRBJ1-2	-	CASSPPGGDGNYGYTF	TGTGCCAGCAGCCCCCCTGGAGGGGATGGAAACTATGGCTACACCTTC
TRBD2	TRBV5-4	TRBJ2-1	-	CASSLVGGRRGEQFF	TGTGCCAGCAGCTTGGTAGGCGGGAGGAGGGGTGAGCAGTTCTTC
-	TRBV5-3	TRBJ1-1	-	CARSLFRF	TGTGCCAGAAGCCTATTCAGGTTT
TRBD1	TRBV18	TRBJ1-2	-	CASSEVQGAYGYTF	TGTGCCAGCTCCGAAGTACAGGGGGCCTATGGCTACACCTTC
-	TRBV19	TRBJ1-1	-	CASTVSRQTEAFF	TGTGCCAGTACTGTATCGCGACAGACTGAAGCTTTCTTT
-	TRBV19	TRBJ1-2	once	CASSIGQGYGYTF	TGTGCCAGTAGTATCGGGCAGGGGTATGGCTACACCTTC
TRBD1	TRBV20-1	TRBJ1-1	few	CSADRGTEAFF	TGCAGTGCTGACAGGGGTACTGAAGCTTTCTTT
-	TRBV28	TRBJ1-2	-	CASSLARVGYTF	TGTGCCAGCAGTTTGGCCAGGGTTGGCTACACCTTC
-	TRBV7-2	TRBJ2-7	few	CASSVRAYEQYF	TGTGCCAGCAGCGTGAGGGCTTACGAGCAGTACTTC
-	TRBV6-5	TRBJ1-3	few	CASRPGESSGNTIYF	TGTGCCAGCAGACCAGGGGAAAGCTCTGGAAACACCATATATTTT
-	TRBV15	TRBJ2-3	-	CATGGTDTQYF	TGTGCCACAGGGGGCACAGATACGCAGTATTTT
TRBD2	TRBV11-2	TRBJ2-3	-	CASSPSPLGGDYTDTQYF	TGTGCCAGCAGCCCTAGTCCCCTAGGCGGGGACTACACAGATACGCAGTATTTT
-	TRBV18	TRBJ1-1	once	CASSPDSQVPEAFF	TGTGCCAGCTCACCGGACAGCCAAGTTCCTGAAGCTTTCTTT
TRBD2	TRBV4-2	TRBJ2-1	-	CASSQETSGGGYNEQFF	TGTGCCAGCAGCCAAGAGACTAGCGGGGGGGGCTACAATGAGCAGTTCTTC
-	TRBV29-1	TRBJ2-7	-	CSVAGDHEQYF	TGCAGCGTAGCAGGGGACCACGAGCAGTACTTC
-	TRBV5-4	TRBJ2-3	few	CASSLGGPGADTQYF	TGTGCCAGCAGCTTGGGGGGGCCTGGGGCAGATACGCAGTATTTT
TRBD2	TRBV2	TRBJ2-7	-	CASSEWRESSYEQYF	TGTGCCAGCAGTGAATGGCGGGAGAGCTCCTACGAGCAGTACTTC
TRBD2	TRBV6-6	TRBJ2-2	-	CASSRAGGAGELFF	TGTGCCAGCAGCAGGGCCGGGGGGGCCGGGGAGCTGTTTTTT
TRBD2	TRBV7-3	TRBJ2-1	-	CASSPLGTINEQFF	TGTGCCAGCAGCCCGCTGGGGACTATCAATGAGCAGTTCTTC
-	TRBV11-2	TRBJ1-4	-	CASSLFGEKLFF	TGTGCCAGCAGCTTGTTCGGTGAAAAACTGTTTTTT
TRBD2	TRBV29-1	TRBJ2-3	-	CSVEDKAGGRDTQYF	TGCAGCGTTGAAGACAAAGCGGGGGGCCGGGATACGCAGTATTTT
-	TRBV11-3	TRBJ2-5	-	CASSPGTAYLQETQYF	TGTGCCAGCAGTCCCGGGACTGCTTACCTTCAAGAGACCCAGTACTTC
TRBD1	TRBV7-2	TRBJ2-6	-	CASSPGQGGARANVLTF	TGTGCCAGCAGCCCCGGACAGGGTGGGGCAAGGGCCAACGTCCTGACTTTC
TRBD2	TRBV25-1	TRBJ2-7	-	CASSEYAGGAYGEQYF	TGTGCCAGCAGTGAATATGCGGGAGGAGCGTATGGCGAGCAGTACTTC
-	TRBV6-6	TRBJ2-7	-	CASSPGQGIYEQYF	TGTGCCAGCAGCCCCGGGCAGGGCATTTACGAGCAGTACTTC
-	TRBV6-4	TRBJ2-3	-	CASPSVTQYF	TGTGCCAGCCCTTCGGTTACGCAGTATTTT
-	TRBV4-2	TRBJ2-3	-	CASSQDVDSAATDTQYF	TGTGCCAGCAGCCAAGATGTTGATAGTGCCGCCACAGATACGCAGTATTTT
-	TRBV10-3	TRBJ2-7	-	CAISEPVGASYEQYF	TGTGCCATCAGTGAACCCGTGGGGGCCTCCTACGAGCAGTACTTC
-	TRBV6-5	TRBJ1-1	-	CASWGGVAEAFF	TGTGCCAGCTGGGGCGGGGTTGCTGAAGCTTTCTTT
-	TRBV7-6	TRBJ1-1	-	CASSLVTGRGANTEAFF	TGTGCCAGCAGCTTAGTAACAGGGAGAGGAGCTAACACTGAAGCTTTCTTT